This entry lists 27 T cell receptor beta chains sequenced from one sample in a study of vaccination effects on CD4 cells after COVID-19. Peptide-pool stimulation followed by sequencing identified expanded antigen-specific CD4+ clonotypes in the ViraFEST assay. At the end of about 10 days of culture, CD4+ T cells were isolated. Participants got two doses of BNT162b2 or mRNA-1273 vaccine. Clones were sequenced by immunoSEQ multiplex PCR, and TCRdb holds only the in-frame ones, with some missing. The sample carries 20,000 to 30,000 clones, 60% to 80% recorded once. No antigen is known for these receptors. The sequencing here drew on CD4+ T cells from PBMCs cultured with SARS-CoV-2 spike peptides, taken after COVID-19 vaccination. These receptors all stem from a human donor who received a COVID-19 vaccine. Some clones in this sample may be carry-over from other donors' samples.

The V call is TRBV27, the J call TRBJ1-1, with 9 bases fitting TRBD1. Germline loops: CDR1 MNHEY, CDR2 SMNVEV (reference sequence). Trimming cost V 3 bases and J 5 bases; bases outside gene matches: 4. The CDR3 runs 14 residues. The CDR3 coding sequence is TGTGCCAGCAGTTTTCTGACAGGGGGGACTGAAGCTTTCTTT. It codes for CASSFLTGGTEAFF.

The chain couples TRBV7-2 to TRBJ1-3; the D gene is possibly TRBD1 (5 bases). The CDR3 runs 13 residues. V was clipped by 4 bases and J by 2 bases, with 6 bases between them. The germline V gene encodes CDR1 SGHTA and CDR2 FQGNSA. The CDR3 loop reads CASSSGAGNTIYF. DNA for the CDR3: TGTGCCAGCAGCTCGGGGGCTGGAAACACCATATATTTT.

This chain joins TRBV6-2 or TRBV6-3 and TRBJ2-7, with 7 bases fitting TRBD1. The CDR3 is 16 residues long. Trimming took 2 bases from V and 3 from J; bases not matched to a gene: 10. From germline, CDR1 is MNHEY and CDR2 SVGEGT. Written as DNA, the CDR3 is TGTGCCAGCAGTTACGGTCCGACAGGGCTATACTACGAGCAGTACGTC. It codes for CASSYGPTGLYYEQYV.

V and J are TRBV5-1 and TRBJ2-2, with D possibly being TRBD1 (5 bases). CDR1 SGHRS and CDR2 YFSETQ come from the germline V gene. Trimming took 0 bases from V and 0 from J, leaving 18 bases between them. This CDR3 region has 19 residues. This chain's CDR3 is CASSLVPVGHPSNTGELFF. CDR3 sequence (DNA): TGCGCCAGCAGCTTGGTCCCCGTAGGACATCCTTCGAACACCGGGGAGCTGTTTTTT.

The gene calls are TRBV7-2 and TRBJ2-5, with D tentatively TRBD1 or TRBD2 (6 bases each). Trimming stripped 7 bases from V and 5 bases from J, with 17 bases between. Looked up from germline, CDR1 is SGHTA and CDR2 is FQGNSA. This CDR3 spans 14 amino acids. The CDR3 bases are TGTGCCAGCAACCCATCCGGGGGCGGTGAGACCCAGTACTTC. This codes for CASNPSGGGETQYF.

This clone occurred a few times. The chain links TRBV6-2 or TRBV6-3 to TRBJ2-7; TRBD1 matches at 7 bases. This CDR3 has 16 amino acids. V shed 0 bases and J 1 base; nucleotides not matched to a gene: 6. Germline values: CDR1 MNHEY, CDR2 SVGEGT. DNA for the CDR3: TGTGCCAGCAGTTACTCGATAGGGGACAGTTCCTACGAGCAGTACGTC. This translates into CASSYSIGDSSYEQYV.

The chain has TRBV7-7 and TRBJ2-5, with 10 bases lining up with TRBD1. Germline values: CDR1 SSHAT, CDR2 FNYEAQ (reference sequence). The CDR3 contains 14 residues. V lost 5 bases to trimming and J lost 2 bases; unmatched junction nucleotides: 2. The CDR3 region has the DNA TGTGCCAGCAGCGCGGACAGGGGGCAAGAGACCCAGTACTTC. It specifies CASSADRGQETQYF. The variable domain in full, completed from reference TRBV7-7 and TRBJ2-5, reads GAGVSQSPRYKVTKRGQDVTLRCDPISSHATLYWYQQALGQGPEFLTYFNYEAQPDKSGLPSDRFSAERPEGSISTLTIQRTEQRDSAMYRCASSADRGQETQYFGPGTRLLVL.

V and J are TRBV24-1 and TRBJ1-4; possible D gene TRBD1, 5 bases. Trimming left V 4 bases short and J 7 bases short, with 18 bases between. CDR3 length: 16 residues. Germline loops: CDR1 KGHDR, CDR2 SFDVKD. The CDR3 nucleotides read TGTGCCACCAGTGACCGTGACGGGGGGTTAAGTGAAAAACTGTTTTTT. Amino acids: CATSDRDGGLSEKLFF.

The rearrangement uses TRBV6-1 and TRBJ2-7; D is tentatively TRBD1 or TRBD2 (6 bases each). Germline CDR1 MNHNS, CDR2 SASEGT. The CDR3 has 16 amino acids. Trimming cost V 4 bases and J 2 bases, with 18 bases left between them. The CDR3 loop is CASSGIGGPPPYEQYV. The CDR3 DNA is TGTGCCAGCAGTGGAATCGGGGGCCCGCCGCCCTACGAGCAGTACGTC.

V is TRBV18 and J is TRBJ1-6; 8 nucleotides match TRBD1. This CDR3 region has 14 residues. V lost 3 bases, J lost 7 bases, and 2 bases stayed unmatched. Germline values: CDR1 KGHSH, CDR2 LQKENI. CDR3 protein: CASSPGTGNSPLHF. The CDR3 region has the DNA TGTGCCAGCTCACCCGGGACAGGCAATTCACCCCTCCACTTT.

This clone showed up just once. The CDR3 protein is CASSPTGPQRTQYF. The DNA of the CDR3 is TGTGCCAGCTCACCGACAGGGCCCCAGAGGACCCAGTACTTC. This chain connects TRBV18 to TRBJ2-5; 7 bases map to TRBD1. This CDR3 region has 14 residues. CDR1 is KGHSH, CDR2 LQKENI, per germline. Unmatched junction bases numbered 8, after V lost 3 bases and J lost 7 bases.

Judged by abundance, this clone is medium-sized. The chain is built from TRBV29-1 and TRBJ2-3, with D tentatively TRBD1 (6 bases). Trimming took 4 bases from V and 2 from J, leaving 13 bases between them. This CDR3 has 14 residues. CDR1 SQVTM and CDR2 ANQGSEA come from the germline V gene. The CDR3 spells CSVVGRGLTDTQYF. CDR3 coding DNA: TGCAGCGTTGTAGGCAGGGGCCTCACAGATACGCAGTATTTT.

A single count supports this clone. The CDR3 here is CASSQRQHTTGELFF. In nucleotides, the CDR3 is TGTGCCAGCAGCCAACGTCAGCATACCACCGGGGAGCTGTTTTTT. The V call is TRBV14, the J call TRBJ2-2; D gene unclear. The CDR3 consists of 15 residues. CDR1 SGHDN and CDR2 FVKESK come from the germline V gene. V gave up 2 bases and J gave up 4 bases, with 11 bases separating them. The entire variable domain, with the rest obtained from reference TRBV14 and TRBJ2-2, is as follows: EAGVTQFPSHSVIEKGQTVTLRCDPISGHDNLYWYRRVMGKEIKFLLHFVKESKQDESGMPNNRFLAERTGGTYSTLKVQPAELEDSGVYFCASSQRQHTTGELFFGEGSRLTVL.

The chain is built from TRBV7-9 and TRBJ2-7; D is ambiguous. Germline V gene sequence: CDR1 SEHNR, CDR2 FQNEAQ (reference sequence). The CDR3 has 17 amino acids. V shed 3 bases and J shed 3 bases, with 21 bases lying between them. CDR3 nucleotide sequence: TGTGCCAGCAGCTTTGTCGTCTCCAAGGTCGCCGACTACGAGCAGTACGTC. It specifies CASSFVVSKVADYEQYV.

The chain carries TRBV2 and TRBJ2-5, with D perhaps TRBD2 (6 bases). Trimming shortened V by 7 bases and J by 3 bases, and 15 bases separated the two germline ends. Germline lookup yields CDR1 SNHLY and CDR2 FYNNEI. CDR3 size: 14 residues. The CDR3 protein is CASTLSGVEETQYF. In DNA, the CDR3 is TGTGCCAGCACCCTTAGCGGCGTTGAAGAGACCCAGTACTTC.

The chain couples TRBV24-1 to TRBJ2-2, with TRBD1 as a possible D gene (7 bases). This CDR3 spans 15 amino acids. The germline V gene encodes CDR1 KGHDR and CDR2 SFDVKD. The ends were cut back, 9 bases at V and 2 bases at J, with 15 bases in the middle. The CDR3 sequence: CATGGTARNTGELFF. CDR3 in DNA: TGTGCCACCGGCGGGACAGCTAGAAACACCGGGGAGCTGTTTTTT.

This chain connects TRBV7-2 to TRBJ2-4, with TRBD2 matching 7 bases. Germline V gives CDR1 SGHTA, CDR2 FQGNSA. The length of the CDR3 is 15 residues. V lost 5 bases to trimming and J lost 7 bases; unmatched junction nucleotides: 11. CDR3 bases: TGTGCCAGCAGCCCAAGCAAGTCCGGGAGGAACATTCAGTACTTC. This gives the protein CASSPSKSGRNIQYF.

This clone appeared once. This chain connects TRBV24-1 to TRBJ2-1; 16 positions agree with TRBD2. Trimming cost V 3 bases and J 10 bases; bases outside gene matches: 8. Per germline, CDR1 KGHDR and CDR2 SFDVKD. This CDR3 is built from 17 residues. CDR3 protein: CATSDQPGTSGGGEQFF. CDR3 DNA: TGTGCCACCAGTGATCAGCCCGGGACTAGCGGGGGGGGCGAGCAGTTCTTC.

The CDR3 loop reads CASSRMTSGAPGGEQFF. In nucleotides, the CDR3 is TGTGCCAGCAGCCGAATGACTAGCGGGGCGCCTGGTGGTGAGCAGTTCTTC. The V gene is TRBV7-3, the J gene TRBJ2-1; 11 nucleotides agree with TRBD2. Germline CDR1 reads SGHTA; CDR2 reads FQGTGA. V lost 5 bases, J lost 9 bases, and 15 bases stayed unmatched. This CDR3 comprises 17 residues.

This chain links TRBV19 with TRBJ1-1; D is unclear. V lost 5 bases and J lost 1, with 11 bases in between. CDR1 LNHDA and CDR2 SQIVND come from the germline V gene (reference sequence). The CDR3 has 14 residues. The CDR3 loop is CASSEALANTEAFF. In DNA form, the CDR3 reads TGTGCCAGTAGTGAGGCCTTAGCGAACACTGAAGCTTTCTTT.

V usage is TRBV7-8 and J usage is TRBJ1-5; TRBD1 agrees at 7 bases. V shed 5 bases, J shed 6 bases, and the junction held 16 bases outside the gene matches. The CDR3 has 17 residues. Germline values: CDR1 SGHVS, CDR2 FQNEAQ. Written as DNA, the CDR3 is TGTGCCAGCAGCCGAGGCGGACAGGTATTCCAAGGTCAGCCCCAGCATTTT. Translating gives CASSRGGQVFQGQPQHF.

This chain links TRBV25-1 with TRBJ2-3, with D hard to call. Germline CDR1 MGHDK, CDR2 SYGVNS. The germline V and J ends were trimmed by 3 bases and 0 bases, with 10 bases remaining between them. This CDR3 region has 15 residues. The DNA for the CDR3 is TGTGCCAGCAGTGATGTCAGTTCTAGCACAGATACGCAGTATTTT. It encodes CASSDVSSSTDTQYF.

The V gene is TRBV18, the J gene TRBJ2-2; 7 bases match TRBD1. Trimming took 6 bases from V and 7 from J; bases not matched to a gene: 14. This CDR3 comprises 16 residues. The germline V gene has CDR1 KGHSH and CDR2 LQKENI. CDR3 sequence (DNA): TGTGCCAGCTCCGCCTCCATCAAGACAGGGATCGGGGAGCTGTTTTTT. It translates to CASSASIKTGIGELFF. The variable domain in full, completed from reference TRBV18 and TRBJ2-2, reads NAGVMQNPRHLVRRRGQEARLRCSPMKGHSHVYWYRQLPEEGLKFMVYLQKENIIDESGMPKERFSAEFPKEGPSILRIQQVVRGDSAAYFCASSASIKTGIGELFFGEGSRLTVL.

J is TRBJ2-1 and V is TRBV6-5; the D is unclear. CDR1 and CDR2 (germline): MNHEY, SVGAGI. The CDR3 spans 11 residues. The ends were cut back, 6 bases at V and 5 bases at J, with 5 bases in the middle. DNA of the CDR3: TGTGCCAGCAGCCGGAACAATGAGCAGTTCTTC. This encodes CASSRNNEQFF.

The V and J genes are TRBV2 and TRBJ1-1, with D uncertain. The V end was cut by 6 bases, the J end by 1 base, with 15 bases between. Germline CDR1 and CDR2: SNHLY and FYNNEI. The CDR3 covers 15 residues. The chain's CDR3 is CASSSLGRGNTEAFF. The CDR3 DNA reads TGTGCCAGCAGCTCCCTGGGTCGGGGGAACACTGAAGCTTTCTTT.

This clone was counted once. The chain carries TRBV5-1 and TRBJ1-4, with no clear D. The CDR3 covers 16 residues. Germline V gene data show CDR1 as SGHRS and CDR2 as YFSETQ. Trimming pared 4 bases from V and 0 bases from J, leaving 13 bases between. The CDR3 DNA reads TGCGCCAGCAGCCGAACACTATCCCCAACTAATGAAAAACTGTTTTTT. Amino acids: CASSRTLSPTNEKLFF.

This chain connects TRBV19 to TRBJ1-5; 10 bases agree with TRBD1. The CDR3 totals 15 residues. Unmatched junction bases numbered 8, after V lost 6 bases and J lost 6 bases. Germline V gives CDR1 LNHDA, CDR2 SQIVND (reference sequence). CDR3: CASRDYDRGRQPQHF. The DNA of the CDR3 is TGTGCCAGTAGAGATTATGACAGGGGGCGTCAGCCCCAGCATTTT.